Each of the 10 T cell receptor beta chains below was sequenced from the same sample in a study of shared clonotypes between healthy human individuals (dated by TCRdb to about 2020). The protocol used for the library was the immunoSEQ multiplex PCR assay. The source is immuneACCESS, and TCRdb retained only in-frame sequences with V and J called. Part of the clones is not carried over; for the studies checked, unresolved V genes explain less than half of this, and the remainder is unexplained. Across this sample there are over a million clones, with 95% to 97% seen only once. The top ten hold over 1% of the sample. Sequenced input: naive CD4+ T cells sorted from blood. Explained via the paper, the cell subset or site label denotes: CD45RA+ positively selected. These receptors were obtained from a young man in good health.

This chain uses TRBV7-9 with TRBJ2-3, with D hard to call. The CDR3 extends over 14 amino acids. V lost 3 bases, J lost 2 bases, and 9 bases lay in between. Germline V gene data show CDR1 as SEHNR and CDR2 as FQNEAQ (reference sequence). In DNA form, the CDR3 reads TGTGCCAGCAGCTTCGACGGGTACACAGATACGCAGTATTTT. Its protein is CASSFDGYTDTQYF.

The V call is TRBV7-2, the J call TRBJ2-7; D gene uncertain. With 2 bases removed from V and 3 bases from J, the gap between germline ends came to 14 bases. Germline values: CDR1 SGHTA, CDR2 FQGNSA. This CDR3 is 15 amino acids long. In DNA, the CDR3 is TGTGCCAGCAGCTTAACTCTTGGGGTTTTCTACGAGCAGTACTTC. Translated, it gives CASSLTLGVFYEQYF.

The CDR3 spells CASSLEWTGPYEQYF. The CDR3 region has the DNA TGTGCCAGCAGCTTAGAATGGACAGGCCCCTACGAGCAGTACTTC. The genes are TRBV2 and TRBJ2-7; TRBD1 matches at 7 bases. With V trimmed by 6 bases and J by 2 bases, 10 bases remained unmatched. The CDR3 contains 15 residues. Germline CDR1 and CDR2: SNHLY and FYNNEI.

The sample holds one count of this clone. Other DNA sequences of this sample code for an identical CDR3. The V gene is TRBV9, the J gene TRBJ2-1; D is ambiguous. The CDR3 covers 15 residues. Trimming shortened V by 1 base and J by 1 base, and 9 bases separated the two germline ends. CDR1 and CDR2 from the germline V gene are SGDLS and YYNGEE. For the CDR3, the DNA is TGTGCCAGCAGCGTATTAGCAGATTCCTACAATGAGCAGTTCTTC. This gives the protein CASSVLADSYNEQFF.

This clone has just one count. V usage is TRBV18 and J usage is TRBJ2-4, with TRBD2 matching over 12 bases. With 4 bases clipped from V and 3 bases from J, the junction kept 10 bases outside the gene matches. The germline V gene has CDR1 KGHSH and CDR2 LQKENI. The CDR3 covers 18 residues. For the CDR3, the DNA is TGTGCCAGCTCACGTATCACCGCTAGCGGGAGGGGCAAAAACATTCAGTACTTC. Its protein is CASSRITASGRGKNIQYF.

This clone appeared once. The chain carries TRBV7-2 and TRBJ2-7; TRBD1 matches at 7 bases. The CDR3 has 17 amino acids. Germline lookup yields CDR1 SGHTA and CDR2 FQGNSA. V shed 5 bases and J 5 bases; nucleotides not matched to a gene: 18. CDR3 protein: CASSQPGTVLGVHEQYF. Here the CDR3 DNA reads TGTGCCAGCAGCCAACCGGGGACAGTCCTAGGGGTCCACGAGCAGTACTTC.

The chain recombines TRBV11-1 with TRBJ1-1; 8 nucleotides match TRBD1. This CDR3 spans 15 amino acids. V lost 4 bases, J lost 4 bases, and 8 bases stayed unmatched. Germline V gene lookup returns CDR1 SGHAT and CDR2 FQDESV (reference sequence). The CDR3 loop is CASSSYQGAGTEAFF. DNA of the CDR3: TGTGCCAGCAGCTCCTATCAGGGGGCTGGCACTGAAGCTTTCTTT. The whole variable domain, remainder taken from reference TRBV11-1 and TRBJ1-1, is EAEVAQSPRYKITEKSQAVAFWCDPISGHATLYWYRQILGQGPELLVQFQDESVVDDSQLPKDRFSAERLKGVDSTLKIQPAELGDSAMYLCASSSYQGAGTEAFFGQGTRLTVV.

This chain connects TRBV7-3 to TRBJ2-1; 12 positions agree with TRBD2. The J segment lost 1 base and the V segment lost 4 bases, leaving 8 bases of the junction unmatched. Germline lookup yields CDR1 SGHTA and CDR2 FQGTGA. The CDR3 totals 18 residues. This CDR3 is CASSYLAGGPLSYNEQFF. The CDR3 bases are TGTGCCAGCAGCTACCTAGCGGGAGGGCCCCTTTCCTACAATGAGCAGTTCTTC.

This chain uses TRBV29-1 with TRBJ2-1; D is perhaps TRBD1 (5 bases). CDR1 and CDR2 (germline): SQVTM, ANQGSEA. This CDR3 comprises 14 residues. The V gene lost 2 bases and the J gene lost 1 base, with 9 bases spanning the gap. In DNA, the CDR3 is TGCAGCGTTGAACCCCAGGGATCCTACAATGAGCAGTTCTTC. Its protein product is CSVEPQGSYNEQFF.

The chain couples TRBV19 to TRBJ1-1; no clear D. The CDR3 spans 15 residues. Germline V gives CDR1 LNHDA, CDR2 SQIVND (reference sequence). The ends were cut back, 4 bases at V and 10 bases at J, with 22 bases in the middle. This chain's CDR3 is CASSRPLARPVGAFF. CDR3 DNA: TGTGCCAGTAGTAGGCCTCTAGCAAGGCCGGTGGGAGCTTTCTTT.